Listed below are T cell receptor beta chains from one sample, sequenced in a study of T cells in Graves' hyperthyroidism and ophthalmopathy. TCRdb reanalysed the multiplex PCR reads using MiXCR and keeps one entry per CDR3 protein. The sample holds approximately 690,000 distinct CDR3 sequences, about 14% seen once. Sequenced: blood. These receptors all come from a woman in her 50s with Graves' ophthalmopathy. Both conserved end residues are part of each CDR3. Fields, in order: J gene, V gene, D gene, clone size, CDR3 protein, CDR3 DNA. The D gene is left open where the match is weak. The size entry is marked missing in some rows and otherwise reads once, few, many or a size class.

>TRBJ2-7|TRBV28|TRBD1|many
CASSSGGQYYEQYF
TGTGCCAGCAGTTCTGGGGGACAGTACTACGAGCAGTACTTC
>TRBJ2-7|TRBV12-3/TRBV12-4|TRBD2|many
CASSGTGTRFNYEQYF
TGTGCCAGCAGCGGGACCGGGACTAGGTTTAACTACGAGCAGTACTTC
>TRBJ1-1|TRBV5-1|TRBD1|many
CASSYTGTGDAFF
TGCGCCAGCAGCTATACCGGGACAGGGGACGCTTTCTTT
>TRBJ2-2|TRBV3-1|NA|NA
CASSQEGRRPFTGELFF
TGTGCCAGCAGCCAAGAAGGCCGGAGGCCGTTCACCGGGGAGCTGTTTTTT
>TRBJ1-2|TRBV28|NA|many
CASASSGAGLKTYGYTF
TGTGCCAGCGCTTCAAGTGGCGCGGGCCTTAAAACCTATGGCTACACCTTC
>TRBJ2-1|TRBV24-1|TRBD2|NA
CATSGRTSAYNEQFF
TGTGCCACCAGTGGACGGACTAGCGCTTACAATGAGCAGTTCTTC
>TRBJ1-2|TRBV7-2|NA|NA
CASSSVTDNYGYTF
TGTGCCAGCAGCTCCGTAACCGATAACTATGGCTACACCTTC
>TRBJ2-2|TRBV28|TRBD2|NA
CASSRLARSGELFF
TGTGCCAGCAGTCGACTAGCCCGAAGCGGGGAGCTGTTTTTT
>TRBJ1-4|TRBV6-5|NA|NA
CASSYVTDKKLFF
TGTGCCAGCAGTTACGTGACAGATAAAAAACTGTTTTTT
>TRBJ1-4|TRBV20-1|TRBD1|many
CSARTGLNEKLFF
TGCAGTGCCAGGACAGGGCTAAATGAAAAACTGTTTTTT
>TRBJ1-3|TRBV28|TRBD1|few
CASSQTGGSGNTIYF
TGTGCCAGCAGTCAAACAGGGGGTAGTGGAAACACCATATATTTT
>TRBJ2-4|TRBV6-2/TRBV6-3|NA|few
CASSYWGAIIQYF
TGTGCCAGCAGTTACTGGGGGGCCATCATTCAGTACTTC
>TRBJ2-7|TRBV20-1|NA|NA
CSAFFGTPNYEQYF
TGCAGTGCTTTCTTCGGGACACCGAACTACGAGCAGTACTTC
>TRBJ2-1|TRBV2|NA|many
CASSDTPINEQFF
TGTGCCAGCAGTGATACCCCAATCAATGAGCAGTTCTTC
>TRBJ2-2|TRBV29-1|TRBD1|few
CSAGTGNTGELFF
TGCAGCGCCGGGACAGGGAACACCGGGGAGCTGTTTTTT
>TRBJ1-1|TRBV11-2|NA|many
CASSSEFTEAFF
TGTGCCAGCAGCTCTGAGTTCACTGAAGCTTTCTTT
>TRBJ2-1|TRBV20-1|TRBD2|NA
CSAVGPSGYEQFF
TGCAGTGCCGTAGGCCCTAGCGGGTATGAGCAGTTCTTC
>TRBJ2-7|TRBV20-1|NA|many
CSARDWASENSYEQYF
TGCAGTGCTAGAGACTGGGCTAGCGAGAACTCCTACGAGCAGTACTTC
>TRBJ2-1|TRBV20-1|NA|many
CSASGAGSSYNEQFF
TGCAGTGCTAGTGGGGCCGGGAGCTCCTACAATGAGCAGTTCTTC
>TRBJ2-1|TRBV12-3/TRBV12-4|TRBD2|NA
CASSLELASGGNEQFF
TGTGCCAGCAGTTTGGAATTGGCCAGCGGGGGCAATGAGCAGTTCTTC
>TRBJ2-4|TRBV28|TRBD2|many
CASSLLADIAKNIQYF
TGTGCCAGCAGTTTGCTAGCGGACATAGCCAAAAACATTCAGTACTTC
>TRBJ2-2|TRBV7-9|TRBD1|few
CASSLRLRQGMGTGELFF
TGTGCCAGCAGCTTACGCCTGAGACAGGGGATGGGCACCGGGGAGCTGTTTTTT
>TRBJ2-7|TRBV28|NA|many
CASSDTGSYEQYF
TGTGCCAGCAGTGATACAGGGTCCTACGAGCAGTACTTC
>TRBJ2-1|TRBV7-3|NA|many
CASSLNAVNNEQFF
TGTGCCAGCAGCTTAAACGCAGTTAACAATGAGCAGTTCTTC
>TRBJ2-7|TRBV14|NA|NA
CASSQPLNYEQYF
TGTGCCAGCAGCCAGCCACTCAACTACGAGCAGTACTTC
>TRBJ2-7|TRBV7-2|NA|few
CASRKTTTYEQYF
TGTGCCAGCAGAAAGACAACGACCTACGAGCAGTACTTC
>TRBJ2-2|TRBV30|TRBD1|many
CAWKGTGQTGELFF
TGTGCCTGGAAAGGGACAGGGCAGACCGGGGAGCTGTTTTTT
>TRBJ1-3|TRBV7-9|NA|many
CASSLGQAGNTIYF
TGTGCCAGCAGTTTGGGGCAGGCTGGAAACACCATATATTTT
>TRBJ2-7|TRBV28|NA|few
CASSLLVDEQYF
TGTGCCAGCAGTTTATTGGTTGACGAGCAGTACTTC
>TRBJ2-3|TRBV6-2/TRBV6-3|TRBD2|NA
CASSYPTPEAGYTDTQYF
TGTGCCAGCAGTTACCCTACCCCCGAAGCGGGATACACAGATACGCAGTATTTT
>TRBJ2-7|TRBV18|TRBD1|NA
CASSALGTGVREQYF
TGTGCCAGCTCAGCCCTGGGGACAGGGGTTCGCGAGCAGTACTTC
>TRBJ2-7|TRBV4-2|NA|many
CASSQEGVDYEQYF
TGTGCCAGCAGCCAAGAGGGGGTTGACTACGAGCAGTACTTC